Following are 22 T cell receptor beta chains from one sample sequenced in a study of technical replicates of blood from a handful of donors. This table comes from immunoSEQ multiplex PCR, and its TCRdb copy is limited to in-frame clones, with some not included. The table records more than 75,000 clones, under 95% of them present only once. Sequencing input: T cells isolated from PBMCs. The receptors stem from a human donor in good health.

This chain connects TRBV28 to TRBJ2-7; 7 nucleotides match TRBD1. This CDR3 is built from 14 residues. The V and J ends lost 6 bases and 1 base, in that order; junction bases with no gene match: 6. The germline V gene has CDR1 MDHEN and CDR2 SYDVKM. CDR3 in amino acids: CASSVPGQSYEQYF. The CDR3, as DNA: TGTGCCAGCAGCGTACCGGGACAGTCCTACGAGCAGTACTTC.

This chain joins TRBV11-2 and TRBJ2-7, with 7 bases aligning to TRBD2. There are 15 residues in the CDR3. Trimming took 4 bases from V and 0 from J; bases not matched to a gene: 6. The germline V gene has CDR1 SGHAT and CDR2 FQNNGV. CDR3 protein: CASSYTSDSSYEQYF. CDR3 bases: TGTGCCAGCAGCTATACTAGCGATAGCTCCTACGAGCAGTACTTC.

This clone appeared once. This chain connects TRBV2 to TRBJ2-2; 8 bases fit TRBD1. The CDR3 is 16 residues long. Losses at the gene ends were 6 bases for V and 5 bases for J; bases not matched to a gene: 11. Germline values: CDR1 SNHLY, CDR2 FYNNEI. The CDR3 here is CASSLPGQVVTGELFF. DNA of the CDR3: TGTGCCAGCAGCTTACCGGGACAGGTTGTGACCGGGGAGCTGTTTTTT.

The genes are TRBV2 and TRBJ2-3, with a tentative D call TRBD2 (5 bases). CDR3 length equals 11 residues. Germline assignment: CDR1 SNHLY and CDR2 FYNNEI. Trimming shortened V by 4 bases and J by 6 bases, and 5 bases separated the two germline ends. The CDR3 is CASSGEDTQYF. CDR3 sequence (DNA): TGTGCCAGCAGTGGGGAGGATACGCAGTATTTT.

The chain uses TRBV6-1 and TRBJ2-7; 9 nucleotides line up with TRBD1. Germline CDR1 reads MNHNS; CDR2 reads SASEGT. This CDR3 contains 14 residues. V was pared by 8 bases and J by 3 bases, with 8 bases of the junction left unmatched. The CDR3 DNA reads TGTGCCAGCTGGGGACAGGGAGTAAGCTACGAGCAGTACTTC. Its protein is CASWGQGVSYEQYF.

The chain links TRBV6-4 to TRBJ2-3, with 12 bases identical to TRBD2. V shed 6 bases and J 8 bases; nucleotides not matched to a gene: 6. CDR1 and CDR2 from the germline V gene are MRHNA and SNTAGT. The CDR3 sequence is 14 residues long. DNA for the CDR3: TGTGCCAGCAGCCCGACTAGCGGGAGTGGTACGCAGTATTTT. As protein: CASSPTSGSGTQYF.

This chain connects TRBV5-8 to TRBJ1-5; D is undetermined. Germline V lookup: CDR1 SGHTS, CDR2 YDEGEE. Trimming removed 10 bases at V and 0 bases at J, with 14 bases between. The CDR3 has 14 residues. CDR3 sequence (DNA): TGTGCCTCCTCTCCTTACAGTAGCAATCAGCCCCAGCATTTT. Protein sequence: CASSPYSSNQPQHF.

V usage is TRBV15 and J usage is TRBJ1-5; D might be TRBD1 (5 bases). CDR1 is LNHNV, CDR2 YYDKDF, per germline (reference sequence). The V gene lost 0 bases and the J gene lost 4 bases, with 10 bases spanning the gap. The CDR3 has 15 residues. The CDR3 nucleotides read TGTGCCACCAGCAGAGATCGGGGGAGGAATCAGCCCCAGCATTTT. Translated: CATSRDRGRNQPQHF.

The V call is TRBV18, the J call TRBJ1-5; 7 positions agree with TRBD1. CDR1 and CDR2 from the germline V gene are KGHSH and LQKENI. Germline trimming cut 0 bases from V and 7 bases from J; bases unmatched to any gene: 12. This CDR3 is 17 amino acids long. The CDR3 coding sequence is TGTGCCAGCTCACCACCGGGACAGACAGTCGAGGGCCAGCCCCAGCATTTT. It yields the protein CASSPPGQTVEGQPQHF. The full variable domain, in which reference TRBV18 and TRBJ1-5 provide the parts outside the CDR3, is NAGVMQNPRHLVRRRGQEARLRCSPMKGHSHVYWYRQLPEEGLKFMVYLQKENIIDESGMPKERFSAEFPKEGPSILRIQQVVRGDSAAYFCASSPPGQTVEGQPQHFGDGTRLSIL.

The rearrangement joins TRBV7-9 to TRBJ2-4; TRBD1 is a possible D gene (6 bases). With 5 bases removed from V and 9 bases from J, the gap between germline ends came to 11 bases. There are 12 residues in the CDR3. In germline, CDR1 is SEHNR, CDR2 FQNEAQ (reference sequence). The CDR3 DNA follows: TGTGCCAGCAGCGAGACAGGTCCCATTCAGTACTTC. Encoded protein: CASSETGPIQYF.

The table lists this clone with a count of one. The rearrangement uses TRBV7-2 and TRBJ1-2; 7 positions match TRBD1. Trimming at V came to 5 bases and at J to 7 bases, leaving 7 bases not matched to a gene. The CDR3 has 13 amino acids. The germline V gene has CDR1 SGHTA and CDR2 FQGNSA. CDR3 coding DNA: TGTGCCAGCAGCCTACAAAGACAGGGTGGCTACACCTTC. Its protein is CASSLQRQGGYTF.

This chain connects TRBV7-3 to TRBJ2-3, with 7 nucleotides matching TRBD1. The V gene end was trimmed by 3 bases and the J gene end by 6 bases; junction bases not matched to a gene: 3. Germline CDR1 is SGHTA and CDR2 is FQGTGA. The CDR3 extends over 13 amino acids. CDR3 nucleotide sequence: TGTGCCAGCAGCTTTCAGGGGGTCGATACGCAGTATTTT. This encodes CASSFQGVDTQYF. Looking up the rest from reference TRBV7-3 and TRBJ2-3 gives the full variable domain: GAGVSQTPSNKVTEKGKYVELRCDPISGHTALYWYRQSLGQGPEFLIYFQGTGAADDSGLPNDRFFAVRPEGSVSTLKIQRTERGDSAVYLCASSFQGVDTQYFGPGTRLTVL.

The chain employs TRBV4-1 and TRBJ2-1; D may be TRBD2 (6 bases). The CDR3 runs to 16 residues. The ends were cut back, 4 bases at V and 1 base at J, with 14 bases in the middle. The V gene's germline CDR1 is MGHRA and CDR2 YSYEKL. This chain's CDR3 is CASSLEDGSSYNEQFF. In DNA, the CDR3 is TGCGCCAGCAGCCTTGAGGACGGGAGTTCCTACAATGAGCAGTTCTTC.

This clone was recorded once. The chain links TRBV6-5 to TRBJ2-7, with 9 bases identical to TRBD2. Looked up from germline, CDR1 is MNHEY and CDR2 is SVGAGI. With V trimmed by 0 bases and J by 2 bases, 2 bases remained unmatched. There are 15 residues in the CDR3. CDR3 amino acids: CASSYSRGGTYEQYF. The CDR3, as DNA: TGTGCCAGCAGTTACTCGCGGGGGGGCACCTACGAGCAGTACTTC.

This chain uses TRBV9 with TRBJ2-1; weak D call: TRBD2 (6 bases). Trimming took off 3 bases at V and 4 bases at J, with 17 bases between the two ends. Germline-derived CDR1 and CDR2 are SGDLS and YYNGEE. The length of the CDR3 is 16 residues. CDR3 loop: CASSDGGYLRYNEQFF. CDR3 bases: TGTGCCAGCAGCGATGGGGGGTACTTACGTTACAATGAGCAGTTCTTC.

In its sample, this clone was seen once. The chain employs TRBV11-3 and TRBJ2-1; 7 bases agree with TRBD2. Germline-derived CDR1 and CDR2 are SGHNT and YENEEA. This CDR3 region has 14 residues. V shed 3 bases and J 6 bases; nucleotides not matched to a gene: 5. CDR3 nucleotides: TGTGCCAGCAGCTTTAGCGGGCTCGTCAATGAGCAGTTCTTC. Protein product: CASSFSGLVNEQFF.

This clone was seen more than once but under ten times. The V call is TRBV30, the J call TRBJ1-5, with 11 bases fitting TRBD1. The CDR3 spans 14 residues. The germline CDR1 and CDR2 sequences are GTSNPN and SVGIG (reference sequence). V trimming: 5 bases; J trimming: 5 bases; junction bases outside the gene matches: 5. The CDR3 here is CAWSGTGGYQPQHF. The CDR3, as DNA: TGTGCCTGGTCCGGGACAGGGGGTTATCAGCCCCAGCATTTT.

V and J are TRBV5-1 and TRBJ2-7; possible D gene TRBD1, 6 bases. This CDR3 is built from 15 residues. The germline V gene encodes CDR1 SGHRS and CDR2 YFSETQ. Trimming stripped 4 bases from V and 2 bases from J, with 16 bases between. CDR3 region: CASSLATGLTYEQYF. CDR3 sequence (DNA): TGCGCCAGCAGCCTGGCTACAGGGCTCACCTACGAGCAGTACTTC.

The chain employs TRBV2 and TRBJ1-2; TRBD1 matches 9 bases. The CDR3 covers 15 residues. V shed 6 bases and J 3 bases; nucleotides not matched to a gene: 8. CDR1 SNHLY and CDR2 FYNNEI come from the germline V gene. CDR3 in amino acids: CASSRQGVLDYGYTF. As DNA, the CDR3 is TGTGCCAGCAGCCGACAGGGGGTACTCGACTATGGCTACACCTTC.

The genes are TRBV9 and TRBJ2-7; D remains unclear. The germline CDR1 and CDR2 sequences are SGDLS and YYNGEE. The CDR3 runs 14 residues. Trimming pared 4 bases from V and 6 bases from J, leaving 17 bases between. CDR3 loop: CASSMTPSSFEQYF. The CDR3 nucleotides read TGTGCCAGCAGCATGACACCTTCCTCATTCGAGCAGTACTTC. Based on the CDR3 plus reference TRBV9 and TRBJ2-7, the full variable domain is DSGVTQTPKHLITATGQRVTLRCSPRSGDLSVYWYQQSLDQGLQFLIQYYNGEERAKGNILERFSAQQFPDLHSELNLSSLELGDSALYFCASSMTPSSFEQYFGPGTRLTVT.

This sequence joins TRBV7-9 and TRBJ2-1, with 8 nucleotides matching TRBD2. With 8 bases clipped from V and 4 bases from J, the junction kept 7 bases outside the gene matches. Per the germline V gene, CDR1 is SEHNR and CDR2 is FQNEAQ (reference sequence). The CDR3 contains 14 residues. CDR3 protein: CASRLTSGYNEQFF. CDR3 bases: TGTGCCAGCCGGTTAACTAGCGGTTACAATGAGCAGTTCTTC.

This CDR3 reads CASSQLGSAQYF. CDR3 DNA sequence: TGTGCCAGCAGCCAGCTAGGAAGTGCCCAGTACTTC. The rearrangement joins TRBV6-5 to TRBJ2-5; D is unresolved. Germline values: CDR1 MNHEY, CDR2 SVGAGI. Trimming stripped 6 bases from V and 9 bases from J, with 14 bases between. CDR3 length: 12 amino acids.